This TCR beta chain stems from a study of T-cell reconstitution after alpha-beta-depleted transplantation in children. Unique molecular identifiers were incorporated during preparation of the TCRbeta library. Each CDR3 protein gets one entry after TCRdb re-called the PCR reads with MiXCR. The table records around 340,000 distinct CDR3 sequences, roughly 13% of them present only once. The V gene end was trimmed by 5 bases and the J gene end by 4 bases; junction bases not matched to a gene: 7. The CDR3 has 14 amino acids. Per germline, CDR1 DFQATT and CDR2 SNEGSKA (reference sequence). This chain connects TRBV20-1 to TRBJ1-1, with 10 bases identical to TRBD1. This clonotype was sampled from a human donor who donated a stem cell graft to a child with Fanconi anemia. This sample comprised PBMCs, obtained from the stem cell graft. The CDR3 bases are TGCAGTGCTTCATTCGACAGGGGGCTCACTGAAGCTTTCTTT. This sequence encodes CSASFDRGLTEAFF.